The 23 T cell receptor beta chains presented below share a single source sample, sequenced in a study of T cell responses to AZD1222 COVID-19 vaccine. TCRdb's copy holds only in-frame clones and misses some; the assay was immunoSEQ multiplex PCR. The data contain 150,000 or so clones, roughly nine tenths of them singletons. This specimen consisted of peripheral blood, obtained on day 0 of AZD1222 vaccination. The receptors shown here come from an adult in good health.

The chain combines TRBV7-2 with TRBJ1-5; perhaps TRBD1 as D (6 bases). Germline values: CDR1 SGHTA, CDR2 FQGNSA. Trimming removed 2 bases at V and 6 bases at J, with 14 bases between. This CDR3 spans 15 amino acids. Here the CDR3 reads CASSLQQGGSQPQHF. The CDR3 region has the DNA TGTGCCAGCAGCTTACAACAGGGAGGGAGTCAGCCCCAGCATTTT. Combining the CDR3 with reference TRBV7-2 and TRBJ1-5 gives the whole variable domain GAGVSQSPSNKVTEKGKDVELRCDPISGHTALYWYRQSLGQGLEFLIYFQGNSAPDKSGLPSDRFSAERTGGSVSTLTIQRTQQEDSAVYLCASSLQQGGSQPQHFGDGTRLSIL.

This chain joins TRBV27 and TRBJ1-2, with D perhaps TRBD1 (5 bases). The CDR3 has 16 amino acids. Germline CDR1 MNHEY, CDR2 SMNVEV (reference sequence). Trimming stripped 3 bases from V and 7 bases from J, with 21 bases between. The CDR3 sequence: CASSLSRYRGTGGYTF. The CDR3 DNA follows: TGTGCCAGCAGTTTGTCAAGATACCGGGGTACAGGTGGCTACACCTTC.

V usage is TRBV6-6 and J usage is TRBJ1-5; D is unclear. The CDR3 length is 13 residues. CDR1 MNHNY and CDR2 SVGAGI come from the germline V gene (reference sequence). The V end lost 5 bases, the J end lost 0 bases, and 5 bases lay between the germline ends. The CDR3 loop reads CASSQDSNQPQHF. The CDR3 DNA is TGTGCCAGCAGTCAGGATAGCAATCAGCCCCAGCATTTT.

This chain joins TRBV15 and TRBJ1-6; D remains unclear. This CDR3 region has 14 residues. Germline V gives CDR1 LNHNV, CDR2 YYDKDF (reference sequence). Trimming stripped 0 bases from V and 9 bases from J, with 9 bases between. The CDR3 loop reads CATSREYGRSPLHF. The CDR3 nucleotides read TGTGCCACCAGCAGAGAGTATGGGCGTTCACCCCTCCACTTT.

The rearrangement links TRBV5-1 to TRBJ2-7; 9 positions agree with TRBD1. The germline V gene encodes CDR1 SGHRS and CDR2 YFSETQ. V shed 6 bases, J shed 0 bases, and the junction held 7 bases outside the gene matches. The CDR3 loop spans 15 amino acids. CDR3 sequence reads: CASTQGQGSSYEQYF. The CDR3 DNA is TGCGCCAGCACCCAGGGACAGGGAAGCTCCTACGAGCAGTACTTC.

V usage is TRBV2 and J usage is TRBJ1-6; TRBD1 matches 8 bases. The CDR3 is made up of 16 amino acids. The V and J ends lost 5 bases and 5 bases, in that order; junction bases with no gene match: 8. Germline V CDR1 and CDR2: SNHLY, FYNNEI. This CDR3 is CASSRRSQGDNSPLHF. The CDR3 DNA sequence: TGTGCCAGCAGTCGGCGCTCACAGGGGGATAATTCACCCCTCCACTTT.

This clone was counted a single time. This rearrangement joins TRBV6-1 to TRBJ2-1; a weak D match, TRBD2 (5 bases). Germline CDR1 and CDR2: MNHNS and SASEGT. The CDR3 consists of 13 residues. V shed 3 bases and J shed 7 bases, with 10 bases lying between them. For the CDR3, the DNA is TGTGCCAGCAGTGAGCGGGTTTTGAATGAGCAGTTCTTC. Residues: CASSERVLNEQFF.

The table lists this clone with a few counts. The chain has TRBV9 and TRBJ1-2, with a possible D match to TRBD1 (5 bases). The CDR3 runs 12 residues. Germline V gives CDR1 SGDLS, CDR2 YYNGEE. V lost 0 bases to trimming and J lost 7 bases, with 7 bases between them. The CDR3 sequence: CASSVGRVGYTF. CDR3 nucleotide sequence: TGTGCCAGCAGCGTAGGCAGGGTTGGCTACACCTTC.

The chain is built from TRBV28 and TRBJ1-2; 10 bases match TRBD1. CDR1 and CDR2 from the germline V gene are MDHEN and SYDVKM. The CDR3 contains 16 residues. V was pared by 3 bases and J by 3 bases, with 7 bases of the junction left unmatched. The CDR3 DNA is TGTGCCAGCAGTTTCTACTCCGGGACAGGGGACTATGGCTACACCTTC. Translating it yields CASSFYSGTGDYGYTF.

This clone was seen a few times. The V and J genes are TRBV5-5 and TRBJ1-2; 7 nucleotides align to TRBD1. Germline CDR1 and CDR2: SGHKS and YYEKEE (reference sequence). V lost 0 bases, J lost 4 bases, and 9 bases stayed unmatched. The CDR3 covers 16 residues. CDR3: CASSLAQGVSGYGYTF. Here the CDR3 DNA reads TGTGCCAGCAGCTTGGCCCAGGGGGTTTCAGGCTATGGCTACACCTTC.

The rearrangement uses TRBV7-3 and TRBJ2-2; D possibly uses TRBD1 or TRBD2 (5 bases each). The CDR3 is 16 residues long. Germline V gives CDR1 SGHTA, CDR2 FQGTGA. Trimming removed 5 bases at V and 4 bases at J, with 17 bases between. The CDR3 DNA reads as TGTGCCAGCAGCCCGCGAGGGGCCGGTGGCACCGGGGAGCTGTTTTTT. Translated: CASSPRGAGGTGELFF. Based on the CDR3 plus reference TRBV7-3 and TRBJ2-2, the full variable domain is GAGVSQTPSNKVTEKGKYVELRCDPISGHTALYWYRQSLGQGPEFLIYFQGTGAADDSGLPNDRFFAVRPEGSVSTLKIQRTERGDSAVYLCASSPRGAGGTGELFFGEGSRLTVL.

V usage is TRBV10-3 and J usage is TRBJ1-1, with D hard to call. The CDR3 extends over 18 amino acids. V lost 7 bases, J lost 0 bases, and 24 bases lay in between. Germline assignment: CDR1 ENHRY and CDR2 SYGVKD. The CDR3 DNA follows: TGTGCCATCAACCCGTACGAAGGAATCTCCTTTATGAACACTGAAGCTTTCTTT. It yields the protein CAINPYEGISFMNTEAFF.

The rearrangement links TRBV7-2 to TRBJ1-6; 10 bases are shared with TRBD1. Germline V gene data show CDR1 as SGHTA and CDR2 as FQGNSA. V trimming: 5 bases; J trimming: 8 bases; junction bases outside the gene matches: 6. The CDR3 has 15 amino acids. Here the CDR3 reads CASSPRDRGYSPLHF. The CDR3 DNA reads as TGTGCCAGCAGCCCCCGGGACAGGGGTTATTCACCCCTCCACTTT.

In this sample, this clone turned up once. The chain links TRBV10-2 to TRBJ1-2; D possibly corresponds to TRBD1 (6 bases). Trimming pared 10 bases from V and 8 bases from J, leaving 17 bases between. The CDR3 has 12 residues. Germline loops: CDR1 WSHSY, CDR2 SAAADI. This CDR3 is CATEPPGGGYTF. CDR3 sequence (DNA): TGCGCCACCGAACCGCCGGGGGGCGGCTACACCTTC.

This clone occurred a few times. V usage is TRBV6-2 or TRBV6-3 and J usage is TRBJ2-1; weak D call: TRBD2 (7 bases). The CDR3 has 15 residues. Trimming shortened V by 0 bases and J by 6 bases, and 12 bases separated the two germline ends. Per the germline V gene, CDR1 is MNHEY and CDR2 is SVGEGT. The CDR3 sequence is CASSYSGGGFNEQFF. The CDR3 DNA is TGTGCCAGCAGTTACTCCGGCGGGGGCTTCAATGAGCAGTTCTTC.

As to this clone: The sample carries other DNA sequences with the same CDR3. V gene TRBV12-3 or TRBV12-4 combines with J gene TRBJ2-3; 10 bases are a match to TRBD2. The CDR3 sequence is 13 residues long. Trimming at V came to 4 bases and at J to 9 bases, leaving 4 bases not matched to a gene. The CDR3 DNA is TGTGCCAGCAGTTCTAGCGGGGGTGGGACGCAGTATTTT. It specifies CASSSSGGGTQYF.

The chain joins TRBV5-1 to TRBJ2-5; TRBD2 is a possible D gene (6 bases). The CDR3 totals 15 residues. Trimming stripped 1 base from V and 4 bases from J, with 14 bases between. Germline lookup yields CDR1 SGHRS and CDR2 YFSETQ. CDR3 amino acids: CASSLRGAGGETQYF. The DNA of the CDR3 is TGCGCCAGCAGCTTGCGGGGAGCGGGCGGAGAGACCCAGTACTTC.

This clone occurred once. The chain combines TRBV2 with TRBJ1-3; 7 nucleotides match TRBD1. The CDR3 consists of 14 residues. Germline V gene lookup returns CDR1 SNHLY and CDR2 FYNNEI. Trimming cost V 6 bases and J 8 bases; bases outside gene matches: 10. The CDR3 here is CASRQGLQGDTIYF. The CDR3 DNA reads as TGTGCCAGCAGGCAGGGACTCCAGGGGGACACCATATATTTT.

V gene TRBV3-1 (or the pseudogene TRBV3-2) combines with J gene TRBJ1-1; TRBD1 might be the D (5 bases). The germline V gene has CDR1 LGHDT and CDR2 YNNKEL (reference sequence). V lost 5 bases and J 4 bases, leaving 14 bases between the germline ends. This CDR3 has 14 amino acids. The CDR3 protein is CASSTIQGVTEAFF. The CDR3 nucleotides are TGTGCCAGCAGCACTATTCAGGGTGTCACTGAAGCTTTCTTT.

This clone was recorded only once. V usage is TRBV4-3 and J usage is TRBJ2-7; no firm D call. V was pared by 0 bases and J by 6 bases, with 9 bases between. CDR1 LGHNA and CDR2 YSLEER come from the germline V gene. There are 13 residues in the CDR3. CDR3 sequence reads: CASSQEIRAEQYF. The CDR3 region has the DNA TGCGCCAGCAGCCAAGAAATTAGGGCCGAGCAGTACTTC.

The CDR3 reads CASSYVGTEAFF. In DNA form, the CDR3 reads TGTGCCAGCAGTTACGTGGGGACTGAAGCTTTCTTT. The chain combines TRBV6-5 with TRBJ1-1; no firm D call. Trimming took off 2 bases at V and 5 bases at J, with 6 bases between the two ends. CDR1 is MNHEY, CDR2 SVGAGI, per germline. This CDR3 contains 12 residues.

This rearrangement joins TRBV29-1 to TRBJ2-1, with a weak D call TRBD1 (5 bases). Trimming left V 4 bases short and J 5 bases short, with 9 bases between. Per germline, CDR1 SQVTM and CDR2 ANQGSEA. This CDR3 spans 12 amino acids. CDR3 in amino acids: CSVGGVDNEQFF. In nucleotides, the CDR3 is TGCAGCGTTGGGGGCGTTGACAATGAGCAGTTCTTC.

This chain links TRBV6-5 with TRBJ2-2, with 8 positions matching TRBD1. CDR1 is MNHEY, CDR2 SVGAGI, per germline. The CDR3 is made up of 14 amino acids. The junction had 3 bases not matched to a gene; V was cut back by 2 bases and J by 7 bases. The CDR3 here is CASSYDRGNGELFF. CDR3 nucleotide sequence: TGTGCCAGCAGTTACGACAGGGGCAACGGGGAGCTGTTTTTT.